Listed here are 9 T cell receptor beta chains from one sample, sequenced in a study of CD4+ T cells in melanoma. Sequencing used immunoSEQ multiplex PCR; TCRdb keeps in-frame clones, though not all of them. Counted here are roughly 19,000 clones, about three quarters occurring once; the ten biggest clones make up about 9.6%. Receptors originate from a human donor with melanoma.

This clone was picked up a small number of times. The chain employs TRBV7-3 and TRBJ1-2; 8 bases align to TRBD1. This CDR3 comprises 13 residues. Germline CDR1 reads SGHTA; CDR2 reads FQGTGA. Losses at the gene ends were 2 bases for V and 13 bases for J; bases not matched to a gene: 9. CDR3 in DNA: TGTGCCAGCAGCTTATTTGAGGGACAGGCGCTCACCTTC. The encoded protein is CASSLFEGQALTF.

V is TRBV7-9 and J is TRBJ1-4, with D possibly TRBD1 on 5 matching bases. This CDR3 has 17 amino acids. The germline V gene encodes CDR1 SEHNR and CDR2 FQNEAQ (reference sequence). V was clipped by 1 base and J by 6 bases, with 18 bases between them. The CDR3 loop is CASSLEVGWGRDEKLFF. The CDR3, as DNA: TGTGCCAGCAGCTTAGAGGTCGGATGGGGGAGGGATGAAAAACTGTTTTTT. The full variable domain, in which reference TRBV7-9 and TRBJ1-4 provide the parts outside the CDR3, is DTGVSQNPRHKITKRGQNVTFRCDPISEHNRLYWYRQTLGQGPEFLTYFQNEAQLEKSRLLSDRFSAERPKGSFSTLEIQRTEQGDSAMYLCASSLEVGWGRDEKLFFGSGTQLSVL.

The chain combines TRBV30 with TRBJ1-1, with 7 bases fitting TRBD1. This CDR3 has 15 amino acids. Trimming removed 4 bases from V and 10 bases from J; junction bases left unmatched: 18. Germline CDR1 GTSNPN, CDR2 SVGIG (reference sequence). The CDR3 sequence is CAWKDPGIGTARAFF. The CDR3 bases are TGTGCCTGGAAGGATCCCGGAATCGGGACAGCAAGAGCTTTCTTT.

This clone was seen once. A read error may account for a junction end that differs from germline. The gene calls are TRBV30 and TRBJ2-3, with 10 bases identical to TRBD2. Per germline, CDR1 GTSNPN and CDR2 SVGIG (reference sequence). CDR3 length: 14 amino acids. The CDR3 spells CAGRPSGGTDTQYF. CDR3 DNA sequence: TGTGCCGGAAGGCCTAGCGGGGGCACTGATACGCAGTATTTT.

CDR3 coding DNA: TGTGCCAGCAGTTTGGACAGGGACGAGCAGTACTTC. This codes for CASSLDRDEQYF. The gene calls are TRBV7-9 and TRBJ2-5; 8 bases line up with TRBD1. The end of the DNA aligns better with TRBJ2-7, so the J call may be wrong. The CDR3 runs 12 residues. Germline V lookup: CDR1 SEHNR, CDR2 FQNEAQ (reference sequence).

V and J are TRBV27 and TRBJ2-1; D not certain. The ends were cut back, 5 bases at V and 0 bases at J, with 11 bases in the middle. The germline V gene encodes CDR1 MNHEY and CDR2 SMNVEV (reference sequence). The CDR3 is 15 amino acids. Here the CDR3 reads CASSPRVSSYNEQFF. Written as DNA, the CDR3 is TGTGCCAGCAGTCCAAGGGTTAGCTCCTACAATGAGCAGTTCTTC.

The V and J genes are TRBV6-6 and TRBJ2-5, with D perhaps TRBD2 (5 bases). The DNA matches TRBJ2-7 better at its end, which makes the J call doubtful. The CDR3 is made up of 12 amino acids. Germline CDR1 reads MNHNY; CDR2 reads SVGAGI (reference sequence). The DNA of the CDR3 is TGTGCCAGCAGCGGGGTACCCTACGAGCAGTACTTC. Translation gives CASSGVPYEQYF.

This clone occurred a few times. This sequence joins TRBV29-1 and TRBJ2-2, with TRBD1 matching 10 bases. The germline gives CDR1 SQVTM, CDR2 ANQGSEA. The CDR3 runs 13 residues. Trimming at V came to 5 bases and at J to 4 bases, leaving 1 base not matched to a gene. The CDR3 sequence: CSVRTGGTGELFF. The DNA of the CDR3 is TGCAGCGTTCGGACAGGGGGCACCGGGGAGCTGTTTTTT.

The CDR3 protein is CASSLGTGVGDTEAFF. The CDR3 coding sequence is TGTGCCAGCAGCTTAGGTACAGGGGTTGGGGACACTGAAGCTTTCTTT. The genes are TRBV7-8 and TRBJ1-1; TRBD1 matches at 7 bases. This CDR3 is built from 16 residues. Losses at the gene ends were 1 base for V and 3 bases for J; bases not matched to a gene: 8. Germline V gives CDR1 SGHVS, CDR2 FQNEAQ.